A selection of T cell receptor beta chains follows, all from one sample in a study of blood T cell repertoires in COVID-19. Here immunoSEQ multiplex PCR was the method, and the copy in TCRdb shows in-frame clones only, minus some. This table holds 150,000 or so clones, 75% to 90% found once. The sample was PBMCs or T cells enriched from blood (not recorded which). The receptors derive from a man aged 70-80 years who had been exposed to COVID-19. The CDR3 runs from the conserved cysteine through the conserved F or W. Clone size is stated in some rows and not others, as once, few, many or a class when expanded.

v_call: TRBV18
j_call: TRBJ2-7
clone_size: .
cdr3_aa: CASSPKQGANEQYF

v_call: TRBV28
j_call: TRBJ2-3
clone_size: few
cdr3_aa: CASSLAAGATDTQYF

v_call: TRBV18
j_call: TRBJ2-7
clone_size: .
cdr3_aa: CASSSPKTGQGNEQYF

v_call: TRBV30
j_call: TRBJ1-2
clone_size: .
cdr3_aa: CAWNRGNTNYGYTF

v_call: TRBV27
j_call: TRBJ1-2
clone_size: few
cdr3_aa: CASSDRGGYGYTF

v_call: TRBV19
j_call: TRBJ2-1
clone_size: .
cdr3_aa: CASSITVTYNEQFF

v_call: TRBV5-4
j_call: TRBJ2-7
clone_size: .
cdr3_aa: CASSARQGANEQYF

v_call: TRBV5-1
j_call: TRBJ2-3
clone_size: .
cdr3_aa: CASSLALDRVPDTQYF

v_call: TRBV6-4
j_call: TRBJ1-2
clone_size: .
cdr3_aa: CASSPRTVLHTF

v_call: TRBV5-1
j_call: TRBJ1-6
clone_size: .
cdr3_aa: CASSLGQSNSPLHF

v_call: TRBV18
j_call: TRBJ1-4
clone_size: few
cdr3_aa: CASSPDTRGGKLFF

v_call: TRBV19
j_call: TRBJ2-1
clone_size: .
cdr3_aa: CATQDRPPNEQFF

v_call: TRBV5-1
j_call: TRBJ2-3
clone_size: few
cdr3_aa: CASSRSSDTQYF

v_call: TRBV2
j_call: TRBJ2-7
clone_size: few
cdr3_aa: CASSEMQGGFYEQYF

v_call: TRBV5-1
j_call: TRBJ1-2
clone_size: .
cdr3_aa: CASSWTLGGDGYTF

v_call: TRBV5-1
j_call: TRBJ2-3
clone_size: .
cdr3_aa: CASSSGGSPSSDTQYF

v_call: TRBV3-1/TRBV3-2
j_call: TRBJ2-1
clone_size: .
cdr3_aa: CASSQDFSAGGNEQFF